One and the same sample provided the 25 T cell receptor beta chains below, sequenced in a study of cytomegalovirus exposure and HLA in healthy donors. The PCR was carried out with 60 Vbeta primers and 13 Jbeta primers. The method was immunoSEQ multiplex PCR; TCRdb's version includes in-frame clones alone and lacks a portion of them. The profile covers 90,000 to 110,000 clones, with 65% to 85% appearing a single time and around 5.3% taken by the ten largest. Sequencing was carried out using PBMCs. These receptors all come from a male donor in good health and CMV-seronegative.

This clone was seen a few times. The gene calls are TRBV4-3 and TRBJ2-5; 8 bases agree with TRBD2. With 2 bases clipped from V and 1 base from J, the junction kept 3 bases outside the gene matches. The CDR3 covers 15 residues. Germline loops: CDR1 LGHNA, CDR2 YSLEER. The CDR3 region is CASSQNSGTQETQYF. The CDR3 nucleotides are TGCGCCAGCAGCCAAAATAGCGGGACCCAAGAGACCCAGTACTTC.

This clone has more than one count but fewer than ten. V and J are TRBV19 and TRBJ1-2; possibly TRBD1 for D (5 bases). This CDR3 comprises 14 residues. V was trimmed by 7 bases and J by 1 base, leaving 13 bases between them. Germline-derived CDR1 and CDR2 are LNHDA and SQIVND (reference sequence). Here the CDR3 reads CASTSGDHNYGYTF. CDR3 nucleotide sequence: TGTGCCAGTACCTCGGGGGACCATAACTATGGCTACACCTTC.

This chain uses TRBV4-2 with TRBJ2-1; weak D call: TRBD2 (6 bases). The V end was cut by 2 bases, the J end by 0 bases, with 14 bases between. Per germline, CDR1 LGHNA and CDR2 YNFKEQ. The CDR3 covers 17 residues. The CDR3 loop reads CASSQQVAAISYNEQFF. In DNA, the CDR3 is TGTGCCAGCAGCCAACAAGTAGCGGCGATCTCCTACAATGAGCAGTTCTTC.

The chain employs TRBV5-5 and TRBJ1-5; TRBD1 matches at 8 bases. Per the germline V gene, CDR1 is SGHKS and CDR2 is YYEKEE (reference sequence). With 4 bases clipped from V and 4 bases from J, the junction kept 7 bases outside the gene matches. This CDR3 comprises 15 residues. This chain's CDR3 is CASSRQGQGNQPQHF. CDR3 nucleotides: TGTGCCAGCAGCAGACAGGGGCAAGGGAATCAGCCCCAGCATTTT.

The V and J genes are TRBV4-3 and TRBJ1-6; no definite D call. V dropped 0 bases and J dropped 8 bases, with 20 bases sitting between them. The CDR3 totals 18 residues. Germline assignment: CDR1 LGHNA and CDR2 YSLEER. The CDR3 DNA is TGCGCCAGCAGCCAAGACCCTAGTTACTCGACGAGGCATTCACCCCTCCACTTT. This codes for CASSQDPSYSTRHSPLHF.

In this sample, this clone turned up once. This chain joins TRBV9 and TRBJ2-1; a possible D gene is TRBD1 (5 bases). The CDR3 is 14 amino acids. Trimming took 1 base from V and 9 from J, leaving 14 bases between them. CDR1 is SGDLS and CDR2 is YYNGEE in the germline V gene. The CDR3 protein is CASSVQGTFGEQFF. CDR3 bases: TGTGCCAGCAGCGTACAGGGCACTTTTGGTGAGCAGTTCTTC.

The chain carries TRBV9 and TRBJ2-5, with TRBD2 identical over 7 bases. V trimming: 0 bases; J trimming: 5 bases; junction bases outside the gene matches: 7. CDR1 is SGDLS, CDR2 YYNGEE, per germline. The CDR3 totals 15 residues. Written as DNA, the CDR3 is TGTGCCAGCAGCGTAGCTAGCGGAGGCAGGGAGACCCAGTACTTC. Translation: CASSVASGGRETQYF.

V is TRBV9 and J is TRBJ2-6; D is ambiguous. The V gene's germline CDR1 is SGDLS and CDR2 YYNGEE. The CDR3 is made up of 14 amino acids. V lost 2 bases, J lost 1 base, and 4 bases lay in between. The CDR3 nucleotides read TGTGCCAGCAGCGTCGGGTCTGGGGCCAACGTCCTGACTTTC. This encodes CASSVGSGANVLTF.

V is TRBV4-3 and J is TRBJ2-5, with a tentative D call TRBD1 (5 bases). Germline assignment: CDR1 LGHNA and CDR2 YSLEER. The CDR3 loop spans 16 amino acids. Between the trimmed V and J ends, which lost 1 base and 2 bases, there was a span of 14 bases. The DNA of the CDR3 is TGCGCCAGCAGCCAAGTAATATCCACAGGACAAGAGACCCAGTACTTC. Translation gives CASSQVISTGQETQYF.

The V and J genes are TRBV4-2 and TRBJ1-2, with TRBD1 matching over 7 bases. This CDR3 region has 16 residues. J lost 8 bases, V lost 2 bases, and 14 bases had no gene match. Germline loops: CDR1 LGHNA, CDR2 YNFKEQ. The CDR3 region has the DNA TGTGCCAGCAGCCAAACTGGTTACCAGGGGGTGGGAGGCTACACCTTC. It is translated as CASSQTGYQGVGGYTF.

The CDR3 spells CASSFSSGRPGETQYF. In nucleotides, the CDR3 is TGTGCCAGCAGCTTTTCTAGCGGGAGGCCAGGGGAGACCCAGTACTTC. The chain combines TRBV5-6 with TRBJ2-5, with 11 bases aligning to TRBD2. The CDR3 is 16 amino acids. The ends lost 2 bases at V and 5 bases at J; junction bases unmatched: 8. From germline, CDR1 is SGHDT and CDR2 YYEEEE.

The chain employs TRBV5-1 and TRBJ2-1; possibly TRBD2 for D (6 bases). This CDR3 has 14 residues. Trimming took 4 bases from V and 8 from J, leaving 16 bases between them. The germline CDR1 and CDR2 sequences are SGHRS and YFSETQ. This CDR3 is CASSLGGGEDEQFF. Here the CDR3 DNA reads TGCGCCAGCAGCCTGGGCGGAGGGGAGGATGAGCAGTTCTTC.

This clone was seen a handful of times. At the DNA level, this CDR3 is encoded by other sequences in the same sample as well. The chain uses TRBV6-1 and TRBJ2-7; 8 bases agree with TRBD1. Trimming took 3 bases from V and 2 from J; bases not matched to a gene: 3. This CDR3 contains 14 residues. Germline V gene sequence: CDR1 MNHNS, CDR2 SASEGT. The CDR3 DNA reads as TGTGCCAGCAGTGACACAGGGGGACCCTACGAGCAGTACTTC. Its translation is CASSDTGGPYEQYF.

The rearrangement links TRBV19 to TRBJ1-2, with D perhaps TRBD1 (5 bases). The CDR3 covers 16 residues. Trimming stripped 0 bases from V and 8 bases from J, with 19 bases between. The germline V gene has CDR1 LNHDA and CDR2 SQIVND (reference sequence). The CDR3 protein is CASSIDHQGSGYGYTF. CDR3 in DNA: TGTGCCAGTAGTATAGATCATCAGGGCAGTGGGTACGGCTACACCTTC.

CDR3 sequence reads: CAWARQGAYEQYF. The CDR3 nucleotides are TGTGCCTGGGCCCGACAGGGGGCCTACGAGCAGTACTTC. The chain links TRBV30 to TRBJ2-7, with TRBD1 identical over 9 bases. This CDR3 has 13 amino acids. The V segment lost 5 bases and the J segment 2 bases; nucleotides outside the gene matches: 4. Germline assignment: CDR1 GTSNPN and CDR2 SVGIG (reference sequence).

This rearrangement joins TRBV5-4 to TRBJ2-1; 13 bases fit TRBD2. The CDR3 covers 20 residues. The junction had 16 bases not matched to a gene; V was cut back by 1 base and J by 6 bases. Looked up from germline, CDR1 is SGHNT and CDR2 is YYREEE (reference sequence). The CDR3 is CASSLRTGLAGPSRGNEQFF. DNA for the CDR3: TGTGCCAGCAGCTTGAGGACGGGACTAGCGGGGCCGAGTCGGGGCAATGAGCAGTTCTTC.

This chain connects TRBV5-6 to TRBJ1-5, with 9 bases fitting TRBD1. Germline V CDR1 and CDR2: SGHDT, YYEEEE. V was clipped by 3 bases and J by 0 bases; unmatched bases: 13. The CDR3 length is 19 residues. CDR3: CASSSAGQGIVYSNQPQHF. The CDR3 nucleotides are TGTGCCAGCAGCTCAGCGGGACAGGGAATTGTTTATAGCAATCAGCCCCAGCATTTT.

The rearrangement joins TRBV7-8 to TRBJ2-1, with a possible D match to TRBD2 (6 bases). Trimming stripped 4 bases from V and 7 bases from J, with 14 bases between. In germline, CDR1 is SGHVS, CDR2 FQNEAQ. This CDR3 has 14 amino acids. In nucleotides, the CDR3 is TGTGCCAGCAGCTCCATGAGACTAGTTAATGAGCAGTTCTTC. As protein: CASSSMRLVNEQFF.

The chain links TRBV6-5 to TRBJ1-4, with 10 bases lining up with TRBD1. V shed 8 bases and J 7 bases; nucleotides not matched to a gene: 7. This CDR3 has 14 amino acids. Germline-derived CDR1 and CDR2 are MNHEY and SVGAGI. This CDR3 is CASAPGQGTEKLFF. CDR3 sequence (DNA): TGTGCCAGCGCCCCGGGACAGGGGACTGAAAAACTGTTTTTT.

V is TRBV6-4 and J is TRBJ2-3; 7 bases match TRBD2. The germline V gene has CDR1 MRHNA and CDR2 SNTAGT. This CDR3 comprises 14 residues. The ends lost 6 bases at V and 2 bases at J; junction bases unmatched: 5. CDR3 in amino acids: CASSLGLHTDTQYF. The CDR3, as DNA: TGTGCCAGCAGCTTGGGACTACACACAGATACGCAGTATTTT.

The V gene is TRBV18, the J gene TRBJ2-5; the D gene is possibly TRBD1 (8 bases). The CDR3 is 15 amino acids. Trimming took off 3 bases at V and 5 bases at J, with 16 bases between the two ends. Germline V gene data show CDR1 as KGHSH and CDR2 as LQKENI. The CDR3 DNA is TGTGCCAGCTCACCGACAGGGGCCGGGAGGGAGACCCAGTACTTC. It specifies CASSPTGAGRETQYF.

This clone appeared a single time. The rearrangement links TRBV5-1 to TRBJ1-3; D is undetermined. The V and J ends lost 10 bases and 0 bases respectively, with 14 bases between them. The CDR3 runs to 14 residues. Per the germline V gene, CDR1 is SGHRS and CDR2 is YFSETQ. CDR3 sequence reads: CASQTGPSGNTIYF. Here the CDR3 DNA reads TGCGCCTCCCAAACGGGTCCCTCTGGAAACACCATATATTTT.

The chain links TRBV7-2 to TRBJ2-3; TRBD2 matches 9 bases. Germline CDR1 and CDR2: SGHTA and FQGNSA. With 1 base clipped from V and 1 base from J, the junction kept 3 bases outside the gene matches. CDR3 size: 16 residues. CDR3 in DNA: TGTGCCAGCAGCTTAGACCGGACTAGCGGCACAGATACGCAGTATTTT. Protein: CASSLDRTSGTDTQYF.

This clone was detected only once. The V and J genes are TRBV4-1 and TRBJ1-6; 11 bases line up with TRBD1. Trimming cost V 4 bases and J 6 bases; bases outside gene matches: 8. Germline lookup yields CDR1 MGHRA and CDR2 YSYEKL. The CDR3 is 17 residues long. CDR3 nucleotides: TGCGCCAGCAGCCTAGGACTCGGGACAGGGGGTAATTCACCCCTCCACTTT. The encoded protein is CASSLGLGTGGNSPLHF.

The chain uses TRBV9 and TRBJ1-5; D is possibly TRBD1 (5 bases). V was pared by 4 bases and J by 7 bases, with 21 bases between. In germline, CDR1 is SGDLS, CDR2 YYNGEE. The CDR3 totals 16 residues. The CDR3: CASSPREGGVGQPQHF. The CDR3 coding sequence is TGTGCCAGCAGCCCCCGGGAAGGAGGGGTTGGACAGCCCCAGCATTTT.